One TCR beta chain is described in this entry. Its target is not known. This specimen comes from a study of memory CD4+ T cells and cytomegalovirus serostatus. Findings and caveats of the study: Median bootstrapped AUC for CMV status was around 0.95 originally, about 0.9 US-trained. Suggested: most of the CMV-linked TCR signature lies in CD4+ memory cells.

The V end was cut by 4 bases, the J end by 1 base, with 11 bases between. This CDR3 is 14 amino acids long. Germline CDR1 is SGHDT and CDR2 is YYEEEE. Clones were sequenced by immunoSEQ multiplex PCR, and TCRdb holds only the in-frame ones, with some missing. The sample lists about 73,000 clones, just under 80% occurring once. The sort gate was single viable CD3+CD4+CD8-CD45RO+ cells for memory CD4+ T cells. Donors' CMV status reflects serum IgG against pp150, pp28, p38, p52. Positive selection with CD4 microbeads enriched total CD4+ T cells. This clonotype originated in an adult in good health and CMV-seropositive. This chain connects TRBV5-6 to TRBJ1-2, with D unclear. The sequenced sample was memory CD4+ T cells from blood. CDR3 nucleotides: TGTGCCAGCAGCCCCCTCAATGATAACTATGGCTACACCTTC. The encoded protein is CASSPLNDNYGYTF.